Each of the 20 T cell receptor beta chains below was sequenced from the same sample in a study of T-cell reconstitution after alpha-beta-depleted transplantation in children. Unique molecular identifiers were incorporated when the TCRbeta library was constructed. TCRdb reprocessed the PCR reads with MiXCR, giving one entry per CDR3 protein. The table records approximately 1,000,000 distinct CDR3 sequences, under 30% of them present only once. The sample in question was PBMCs, mostly from graft donor cells, obtained 360 days after TCRalphabeta/CD19-depleted stem cell transplant. These receptors originate from a boy younger than two who had a stem cell transplant for SCID, so the T cells may come from the graft donor.

The chain uses TRBV6-5 and TRBJ1-1, with no clear D. V lost 4 bases, J lost 0 bases, and 12 bases lay in between. Per germline, CDR1 MNHEY and CDR2 SVGAGI. The CDR3 contains 15 residues. The CDR3, as DNA: TGTGCCAGCAGTTCGCTGAGACTTATGAACACTGAAGCTTTCTTT. Translating it yields CASSSLRLMNTEAFF.

The chain couples TRBV7-8 to TRBJ2-1; TRBD2 is a possible D gene (7 bases). Germline V gives CDR1 SGHVS, CDR2 FQNEAQ. Trimming cost V 2 bases and J 8 bases, with 19 bases left between them. The CDR3 contains 16 residues. The CDR3 loop reads CASSLSPGGVGDEQFF. CDR3 DNA sequence: TGTGCCAGCAGCTTAAGTCCGGGGGGCGTAGGCGATGAGCAGTTCTTC.

The V gene is TRBV27, the J gene TRBJ2-7; no clear D gene. Trimming removed 0 bases from V and 4 bases from J, with 7 bases in between. CDR3 length: 13 residues. Germline V gene lookup returns CDR1 MNHEY and CDR2 SMNVEV (reference sequence). CDR3 sequence reads: CASSLSSFYEQYF. Here the CDR3 DNA reads TGTGCCAGCAGTTTATCGTCTTTTTACGAGCAGTACTTC.

The genes are TRBV14 and TRBJ1-1; D unresolved. The V end was cut by 1 base, the J end by 4 bases, with 16 bases between. There are 16 residues in the CDR3. Germline CDR1 SGHDN, CDR2 FVKESK. The CDR3 DNA reads as TGTGCCAGCAGCCAAGCGGTGTCCAGGTTCCGCACTGAAGCTTTCTTT. It encodes CASSQAVSRFRTEAFF. Variable domain in full (rest from reference TRBV14 and TRBJ1-1): EAGVTQFPSHSVIEKGQTVTLRCDPISGHDNLYWYRRVMGKEIKFLLHFVKESKQDESGMPNNRFLAERTGGTYSTLKVQPAELEDSGVYFCASSQAVSRFRTEAFFGQGTRLTVV.

This clonotype was detected only a few times. The chain combines TRBV12-3 or TRBV12-4 with TRBJ2-5; TRBD2 is a possible D gene (5 bases). V shed 6 bases and J shed 2 bases, with 16 bases lying between them. The CDR3 consists of 15 residues. The CDR3 bases are TGTGCCAGCAGCGGGATCTCTGGCGTACAAGAGACCCAGTACTTC. Its translation is CASSGISGVQETQYF.

The chain employs TRBV2 and TRBJ2-1, with 9 bases aligning to TRBD1. Germline V lookup: CDR1 SNHLY, CDR2 FYNNEI. The CDR3 contains 14 residues. Trimming took 6 bases from V and 1 from J; bases not matched to a gene: 1. The CDR3 spells CASSGQGSYNEQFF. CDR3 coding DNA: TGTGCCAGCAGCGGACAGGGGTCCTACAATGAGCAGTTCTTC. The variable domain in full, completed from reference TRBV2 and TRBJ2-1, reads EPEVTQTPSHQVTQMGQEVILRCVPISNHLYFYWYRQILGQKVEFLVSFYNNEISEKSEIFDDQFSVERPDGSNFTLKIRSTKLEDSAMYFCASSGQGSYNEQFFGPGTRLTVL.

The rearrangement links TRBV15 to TRBJ2-7; TRBD1 matches 8 bases. This CDR3 is built from 16 residues. In germline, CDR1 is LNHNV, CDR2 YYDKDF (reference sequence). Trimming at V came to 1 base and at J to 3 bases, leaving 8 bases not matched to a gene. In DNA, the CDR3 is TGTGCCACCAGCAGAGCGCCCCAGGGGGCTTACTACGAGCAGTACTTC. Its protein product is CATSRAPQGAYYEQYF.

The chain couples TRBV12-3 or TRBV12-4 to TRBJ1-1; D call uncertain. There are 13 residues in the CDR3. V lost 10 bases to trimming and J lost 3 bases, with 15 bases between them. The CDR3 DNA is TGTGCCAAACGTAGCATGTGGGACACTGAAGCTTTCTTT. This codes for CAKRSMWDTEAFF.

The rearrangement joins TRBV5-1 to TRBJ2-3; TRBD1 might be the D (6 bases). Trimming stripped 2 bases from V and 1 base from J, with 11 bases between. The CDR3 spans 15 residues. Germline loops: CDR1 SGHRS, CDR2 YFSETQ. The CDR3 nucleotides are TGCGCCAGCAGCTTTACAGGGTGGGGCACAGATACGCAGTATTTT. Translating it yields CASSFTGWGTDTQYF. The full variable domain, completed using reference TRBV5-1 and TRBJ2-3, is KAGVTQTPRYLIKTRGQQVTLSCSPISGHRSVSWYQQTPGQGLQFLFEYFSETQRNKGNFPGRFSGRQFSNSRSEMNVSTLELGDSALYLCASSFTGWGTDTQYFGPGTRLTVL.

The chain recombines TRBV19 with TRBJ2-1, with a possible D match to TRBD2 (6 bases). There are 17 residues in the CDR3. V lost 0 bases to trimming and J lost 0 bases, with 12 bases between them. Germline V CDR1 and CDR2: LNHDA, SQIVND (reference sequence). The CDR3 sequence: CASSIDGGGRSYNEQFF. CDR3 DNA sequence: TGTGCCAGTAGTATAGATGGCGGAGGGCGCTCCTACAATGAGCAGTTCTTC.

This chain links TRBV20-1 with TRBJ2-2; D remains ambiguous. CDR1 DFQATT and CDR2 SNEGSKA come from the germline V gene (reference sequence). Trimming removed 6 bases from V and 5 bases from J, with 7 bases in between. The CDR3 spans 11 residues. The CDR3 nucleotides read TGCAGTGCGGGCGAGACCGGGGAGCTGTTTTTT. This translates into CSAGETGELFF.

This clonotype was counted ten times or more. The chain couples TRBV24-1 to TRBJ2-1, with D uncertain. CDR3 size: 13 residues. Germline V CDR1 and CDR2: KGHDR, SFDVKD. Trimming shortened V by 0 bases and J by 7 bases, and 6 bases separated the two germline ends. This CDR3 reads CATSDLRSNEQFF. As DNA, the CDR3 is TGTGCCACCAGTGATTTGAGGTCGAATGAGCAGTTCTTC.

The rearrangement uses TRBV12-3 or TRBV12-4 and TRBJ2-1; tentatively, D is TRBD2 (6 bases). The V gene lost 10 bases and the J gene lost 7 bases, with 11 bases spanning the gap. CDR3 length: 11 residues. DNA for the CDR3: TGTGCCACCCAAGGGAGGAATGAGCAGTTCTTC. The encoded protein is CATQGRNEQFF.

The chain recombines TRBV10-2 with TRBJ2-7; tentatively, D is TRBD2 (7 bases). Germline CDR1 WSHSY, CDR2 SAAADI. The CDR3 is 14 amino acids. The V gene lost 3 bases and the J gene lost 5 bases, with 14 bases spanning the gap. CDR3 DNA sequence: TGCGCCAGCAGTGATTCGCGGGGGCGGAACGAGCAGTACTTC. Translated: CASSDSRGRNEQYF.

The rearrangement uses TRBV15 and TRBJ1-3; D unresolved. CDR1 LNHNV and CDR2 YYDKDF come from the germline V gene (reference sequence). The V and J ends lost 0 bases and 3 bases respectively, with 15 bases between them. CDR3 length: 17 residues. The CDR3 DNA sequence: TGTGCCACCAGCAGAGATTTAGGAGGGTCTCTTGGAAACACCATATATTTT. Translation gives CATSRDLGGSLGNTIYF.

The V call is TRBV2, the J call TRBJ2-5; the D call may be TRBD1 or TRBD2 (6 bases each). The CDR3 runs to 14 residues. V was shortened by 6 bases and J by 3 bases, with 14 bases between the two germline ends. CDR1 SNHLY and CDR2 FYNNEI come from the germline V gene. The CDR3 spells CASRRGRREETQYF. The CDR3 DNA reads as TGTGCCAGCAGAAGGGGGAGGCGGGAAGAGACCCAGTACTTC.

This sequence joins TRBV19 and TRBJ2-2, with D perhaps TRBD2 (6 bases). The CDR3 spans 17 residues. V shed 4 bases and J shed 5 bases, with 20 bases lying between them. Germline CDR1 and CDR2: LNHDA and SQIVND (reference sequence). The CDR3 DNA sequence: TGTGCCAGTAGTACCCCGGGACTCCGCCCGAGGACCGGGGAGCTGTTTTTT. As protein: CASSTPGLRPRTGELFF.

V is TRBV12-3 or TRBV12-4 and J is TRBJ2-3, with D unresolved. V lost 0 bases to trimming and J lost 8 bases, with 9 bases between them. CDR3 size: 13 residues. The CDR3 DNA reads TGTGCCAGCAGTTTAGCCACGGTGGGTACGCAGTATTTT. It is translated as CASSLATVGTQYF.

This clonotype was counted only a few times. The chain couples TRBV10-3 to TRBJ1-2; TRBD1 agrees at 9 bases. J gave up 4 bases and V 10 bases, and 10 bases lay outside the gene matches. CDR1 and CDR2 from the germline V gene are ENHRY and SYGVKD. CDR3 length: 14 amino acids. The CDR3 here is CANTGTGPSYGYTF. The CDR3 nucleotides read TGTGCCAACACCGGGACAGGGCCGTCCTATGGCTACACCTTC.

This sequence joins TRBV7-9 and TRBJ1-1; tentative D call: TRBD1 (5 bases). Germline V lookup: CDR1 SEHNR, CDR2 FQNEAQ (reference sequence). This CDR3 is 15 amino acids long. With 3 bases removed from V and 2 bases from J, the gap between germline ends came to 13 bases. In DNA, the CDR3 is TGTGCCAGCAGCTTCGAGGGACCCCAAAACACTGAAGCTTTCTTT. Amino acid sequence: CASSFEGPQNTEAFF.